The 17 T cell receptor beta chains below were found in one sample sequenced in a study of regulatory T cells in long-lasting Graves disease. Sequencing libraries for TCR beta were prepared with iRepertoire HTBI primers and Arm-PCR of CDR3 regions. TCRdb reprocessed the multiplex PCR reads via MiXCR and lists one record per CDR3 protein. The repertoire holds roughly 430,000 distinct CDR3 sequences, with about 17% as singletons. Sample time point: newly diagnosed GD, antithyroid drugs for less than 3 months. Extracted PBMC RNA gave rise to the TCR library. The data were also submitted as part of a second study, on T cells in Graves' hyperthyroidism and ophthalmopathy.

The sample in question was peripheral blood mononuclear cells (PBMCs), obtained at new diagnosis, from a patient treated with antithyroid drugs. The origin of the receptors is a woman in her thirties with Graves disease.

This clonotype was observed at least ten times. The V and J genes are TRBV28 and TRBJ2-3; 7 positions match TRBD1. From germline, CDR1 is MDHEN and CDR2 SYDVKM. The trim removed 5 bases at V and 4 bases at J, leaving 15 bases unmatched. The CDR3 is made up of 17 amino acids. CDR3 sequence (DNA): TGTGCCAGCAGTATATCAACAGGGGCGGGCGGCGCAGATACGCAGTATTTT. It is translated as CASSISTGAGGADTQYF. The entire variable domain, with the rest obtained from reference TRBV28 and TRBJ2-3, is as follows: DVKVTQSSRYLVKRTGEKVFLECVQDMDHENMFWYRQDPGLGLRLIYFSYDVKMKEKGDIPEGYSVSREKKERFSLILESASTNQTSMYLCASSISTGAGGADTQYFGPGTRLTVL.

This clonotype has a handful of counts. The gene calls are TRBV5-1 and TRBJ1-4; D not certain. From germline, CDR1 is SGHRS and CDR2 YFSETQ. The CDR3 length is 13 residues. V was shortened by 1 base and J by 8 bases, with 9 bases between the two germline ends. The CDR3 loop reads CASSLSDGEKLFF. CDR3 nucleotide sequence: TGCGCCAGCAGCTTGAGCGATGGGGAAAAACTGTTTTTT. Combining the CDR3 with reference TRBV5-1 and TRBJ1-4 gives the whole variable domain KAGVTQTPRYLIKTRGQQVTLSCSPISGHRSVSWYQQTPGQGLQFLFEYFSETQRNKGNFPGRFSGRQFSNSRSEMNVSTLELGDSALYLCASSLSDGEKLFFGSGTQLSVL.

This clonotype has just a few counts. The chain recombines TRBV24-1 with TRBJ2-1, with 7 bases that match TRBD2. Per the germline V gene, CDR1 is KGHDR and CDR2 is SFDVKD. CDR3 length: 15 residues. J was trimmed by 6 bases and V by 1 base; bases with no gene match: 5. The CDR3 sequence: CATSDFGGGRNEQFF. Here the CDR3 DNA reads TGTGCCACCAGTGATTTTGGGGGAGGGCGCAATGAGCAGTTCTTC.

This clonotype came up a few times. The junction and the germline gene differ at one end; a read error may be behind it. CDR3 DNA sequence: TGTGCCAGCAGTTCGGCGGGCACTGAAGCTCTCTTT. Translation: CASSSAGTEALF. The V and J genes are TRBV27 and TRBJ1-1, with no clear D. The CDR3 sequence is 12 residues long. Germline values: CDR1 MNHEY, CDR2 SMNVEV (reference sequence).

The sample holds a few counts of this clonotype. The rearrangement uses TRBV25-1 and TRBJ1-2, with a tentative D call TRBD1 (6 bases). The CDR3 is 14 residues long. Germline V lookup: CDR1 MGHDK, CDR2 SYGVNS. V was pared by 8 bases and J by 6 bases, with 19 bases between. The DNA for the CDR3 is TGTGCCAGCGCGGGAGGACAGCTCATAAATGGCTACACCTTC. This codes for CASAGGQLINGYTF.

This clonotype was seen many times. The chain is built from TRBV7-2 and TRBJ2-7, with D tentatively TRBD1 (6 bases). V dropped 5 bases and J dropped 2 bases, with 19 bases sitting between them. The length of the CDR3 is 16 residues. Germline CDR1 reads SGHTA; CDR2 reads FQGNSA. CDR3 sequence reads: CASSQVTDRRTYEQYF. In DNA, the CDR3 is TGTGCCAGCAGCCAAGTGACTGACAGGCGTACCTACGAGCAGTACTTC.

This rearrangement joins TRBV5-6 to TRBJ2-7; no definite D call. The CDR3 covers 16 residues. The germline V and J ends were trimmed by 4 bases and 2 bases, with 19 bases remaining between them. Germline lookup yields CDR1 SGHDT and CDR2 YYEEEE. CDR3 nucleotide sequence: TGTGCCAGCAGCAATTTCGCCCTGTGGGCACCCTACGAGCAGTACTTC. Translating it yields CASSNFALWAPYEQYF. The entire variable domain, with the rest obtained from reference TRBV5-6 and TRBJ2-7, is as follows: DAGVTQSPTHLIKTRGQQVTLRCSPKSGHDTVSWYQQALGQGPQFIFQYYEEEERQRGNFPDRFSGHQFPNYSSELNVNALLLGDSALYLCASSNFALWAPYEQYFGPGTRLTVT.

There are a few counts of this clonotype. This sequence joins TRBV24-1 and TRBJ1-5, with a possible D match to TRBD1 (5 bases). Germline V gene data show CDR1 as KGHDR and CDR2 as SFDVKD. The CDR3 has 14 residues. The V gene lost 5 bases and the J gene lost 7 bases, with 14 bases spanning the gap. CDR3 loop: CATSASRGEQPQHF. The CDR3, as DNA: TGTGCCACCAGTGCCAGTAGAGGGGAACAGCCCCAGCATTTT.

The V gene is TRBV5-1, the J gene TRBJ2-1, with 7 bases lining up with TRBD2. The CDR3 sequence is 13 residues long. The ends lost 4 bases at V and 7 bases at J; junction bases unmatched: 5. Germline CDR1 reads SGHRS; CDR2 reads YFSETQ. CDR3 nucleotide sequence: TGCGCCAGCAGCAGCGGGGAGGGAAATGAGCAGTTCTTC. It encodes CASSSGEGNEQFF.

This clonotype has just a few counts. V usage is TRBV29-1 and J usage is TRBJ1-5; D possibly corresponds to TRBD1 (5 bases). The germline gives CDR1 SQVTM, CDR2 ANQGSEA. The ends were cut back, 5 bases at V and 3 bases at J, with 8 bases in the middle. The CDR3 covers 12 residues. CDR3 nucleotide sequence: TGCAGCGTTAGGGACCTCAATCAGCCCCAGCATTTT. Translating gives CSVRDLNQPQHF.

This clonotype has more than one count but fewer than ten. This likely stems from a read error, as it lies one base from a far larger clone. V usage is TRBV20-1 and J usage is TRBJ2-1, with 8 bases fitting TRBD2. Germline V lookup: CDR1 DFQATT, CDR2 SNEGSKA (reference sequence). CDR3 length: 16 amino acids. V dropped 0 bases and J dropped 10; count of bases not matched to a gene: 14. Here the CDR3 reads CSAREGSEAGENEQFF. Here the CDR3 DNA reads TGCAGTGCTAGAGAGGGCAGCGAAGCGGGAGAAAACGAGCAGTTCTTC.

The chain recombines TRBV18 with TRBJ1-1; D unclear. The CDR3 loop spans 14 amino acids. Germline V CDR1 and CDR2: KGHSH, LQKENI. Between the trimmed V and J ends, which lost 3 bases and 4 bases, there was a span of 12 bases. This CDR3 reads CASSPTSGGTEAFF. In DNA form, the CDR3 reads TGTGCCAGCTCACCTACCAGTGGAGGCACTGAAGCTTTCTTT.

This clonotype was seen only a few times. This rearrangement joins TRBV3-1 to TRBJ2-5; TRBD2 aligns across 11 bases. Germline V CDR1 and CDR2: LGHDT, YNNKEL (reference sequence). V dropped 0 bases and J dropped 5; count of bases not matched to a gene: 11. The CDR3 loop spans 18 amino acids. The CDR3 here is CASSQDSLAGAPWETQYF. CDR3 sequence (DNA): TGTGCCAGCAGCCAAGATTCACTAGCGGGAGCCCCTTGGGAGACCCAGTACTTC.

V gene TRBV29-1 combines with J gene TRBJ2-7; D is undetermined. Germline V gene data show CDR1 as SQVTM and CDR2 as ANQGSEA. Trimming took off 6 bases at V and 0 bases at J, with 6 bases between the two ends. The CDR3 consists of 11 residues. CDR3 nucleotides: TGCAGCGTCTTTGACTCCTACGAGCAGTACTTC. Encoded protein: CSVFDSYEQYF.

This clonotype was counted at least ten times. Written as DNA, the CDR3 is TGTGCCAGCAGCCCCAACACCCCAGATAGCAATCAGCCCCAGCATTTT. Translated: CASSPNTPDSNQPQHF. V gene TRBV11-2 combines with J gene TRBJ1-5; D gene unclear. The CDR3 sequence is 16 residues long. The germline CDR1 and CDR2 sequences are SGHAT and FQNNGV. Trimming stripped 5 bases from V and 0 bases from J, with 14 bases between.

This clonotype came up many times. CDR3 bases: TGTGCCAGCAGCACCGGGACAGGGCTGTTCTTC. Translation gives CASSTGTGLFF. This chain uses TRBV7-9 with TRBJ2-1, with 9 bases that match TRBD1. CDR3 length equals 11 residues. J was trimmed by 15 bases and V by 5 bases; bases with no gene match: 5. CDR1 SEHNR and CDR2 FQNEAQ come from the germline V gene (reference sequence).

This clonotype was detected ten times or more. The gene calls are TRBV30 and TRBJ2-2, with D tentatively TRBD2 (5 bases). Trimming removed 0 bases from V and 1 base from J, with 12 bases in between. Germline V gives CDR1 GTSNPN, CDR2 SVGIG (reference sequence). The CDR3 is 16 residues long. CDR3 in amino acids: CAWSVRGLMNTGELFF. The DNA for the CDR3 is TGTGCCTGGAGTGTACGTGGACTCATGAACACCGGGGAGCTGTTTTTT.